This T cell receptor beta chain is from a study of tumor-infiltrating lymphocytes in primary liver carcinoma. Study overall: Patients, male and female, were 30 to 69 years old. Between roughly 4.2 and 10 cm across, the tumors were all of stage T1-T3 N0M0. Study-level points and caveats: Bulk unsorted sampling precluded comparing CD4+ and CD8+ repertoires.

Germline CDR1 is SEHNR and CDR2 is FQNEAQ (reference sequence). The V gene lost 4 bases and the J gene lost 1 base, with 11 bases spanning the gap. The CDR3 contains 14 residues. Germline DNA was also extracted, with blood RNA taken from unsorted whole blood. The sample holds a few counts of this clonotype. The antigen is undetermined. TCR beta cDNA was made from 400 to 500 ng total RNA with a constant-region primer. Library construction for TCR beta comprised three nested multiplex PCR rounds performed with slightly modified ARM-PCR. The first two PCR rounds used TRBV1-TRBV30 primers with a Cbeta primer, nine to ten cycles each. MiXCR was run by TCRdb on the multiplex PCR reads, yielding one entry per CDR3 protein. This table holds fewer than 250,000 distinct CDR3 sequences, about two thirds found once.

The sequence was collected from a woman aged 60-75 years with primary liver carcinoma and hepatitis B virus infection. The sample comprised peripheral blood. The rearrangement uses TRBV7-9 and TRBJ2-7; D might be TRBD2 (6 bases). Written as DNA, the CDR3 is TGTGCCAGCAGCTCGGCAGGGACTTCCTACGAGCAGTACTTC. This gives the protein CASSSAGTSYEQYF.